The 10 T cell receptor beta chains presented below share a single source sample, sequenced in a study of T-cell reconstitution after alpha-beta-depleted transplantation in children. Unique molecular identifiers were incorporated during preparation of the TCRbeta library. TCRdb passed the PCR reads through MiXCR, listing each CDR3 protein once. The table shows around 380,000 distinct CDR3 sequences, with about a tenth occurring only once. The specimen was PBMCs from the stem cell graft donor, collected from the stem cell graft. These receptors were collected from a human donor who donated a stem cell graft to a child with acute myeloid leukemia.

CDR3: CAISGQSYEQYF. The CDR3 DNA reads as TGTGCCATCAGTGGACAGTCCTACGAGCAGTACTTC. This rearrangement joins TRBV10-3 to TRBJ2-7, with D perhaps TRBD1 (5 bases). V lost 4 bases and J 1 base, leaving 5 bases between the germline ends. Germline values: CDR1 ENHRY, CDR2 SYGVKD. CDR3 length equals 12 residues.

V usage is TRBV20-1 and J usage is TRBJ2-7, with 8 positions matching TRBD1. The V segment lost 3 bases and the J segment 3 bases; nucleotides outside the gene matches: 10. Looked up from germline, CDR1 is DFQATT and CDR2 is SNEGSKA (reference sequence). The CDR3 loop spans 15 amino acids. The CDR3 spells CSARTGDGNGYEQYF. DNA of the CDR3: TGCAGTGCTAGGACAGGGGACGGGAACGGCTACGAGCAGTACTTC.

The table lists this clonotype with a few counts. The chain is built from TRBV20-1 and TRBJ2-1, with TRBD2 matching 8 bases. Losses at the gene ends were 0 bases for V and 9 bases for J; bases not matched to a gene: 4. This CDR3 is built from 13 residues. CDR1 and CDR2 from the germline V gene are DFQATT and SNEGSKA (reference sequence). DNA of the CDR3: TGCAGTGCTAGAGACGGGAGGGCTAGTGAGCAGTTCTTC. As protein: CSARDGRASEQFF.

The gene calls are TRBV12-3 or TRBV12-4 and TRBJ2-2, with D maybe TRBD2 (5 bases). CDR3 length equals 14 residues. Deletions cut 0 bases from V and 8 bases from J, with 10 bases between. As DNA, the CDR3 is TGTGCCAGCAGTTTAGCGGAGGCACGTGGGGAGCTGTTTTTT. It is translated as CASSLAEARGELFF.

This clonotype was seen only a few times. The genes are TRBV7-2 and TRBJ2-1; perhaps TRBD2 as D (6 bases). The ends were cut back, 0 bases at V and 14 bases at J, with 17 bases in the middle. This CDR3 has 14 residues. Germline V gene data show CDR1 as SGHTA and CDR2 as FQGNSA. The CDR3 loop reads CASSLAPPASDKFF. CDR3 in DNA: TGTGCCAGCAGCTTAGCCCCCCCGGCTAGCGATAAGTTCTTC.

This clonotype was detected ten times or more. The chain has TRBV12-3 or TRBV12-4 and TRBJ2-5, with D perhaps assigned TRBD1 or TRBD2 (6 bases each). This CDR3 comprises 13 residues. V gave up 6 bases and J gave up 3 bases, with 11 bases separating them. CDR3 in amino acids: CASRTGAEETQYF. The CDR3 DNA reads as TGTGCCAGCAGGACGGGGGCGGAAGAGACCCAGTACTTC.

This clonotype was counted between two and nine times. CDR3 loop: CASSKDRGIGQPQHF. CDR3 in DNA: TGTGCCAGCAGCAAGGACAGGGGGATCGGGCAGCCCCAGCATTTT. The chain links TRBV5-6 to TRBJ1-5; TRBD1 matches 10 bases. V lost 4 bases and J lost 7; bases outside the gene matches: 8. CDR3 length equals 15 residues. CDR1 SGHDT and CDR2 YYEEEE come from the germline V gene. Drawing the rest from reference TRBV5-6 and TRBJ1-5, the complete variable domain is DAGVTQSPTHLIKTRGQQVTLRCSPKSGHDTVSWYQQALGQGPQFIFQYYEEEERQRGNFPDRFSGHQFPNYSSELNVNALLLGDSALYLCASSKDRGIGQPQHFGDGTRLSIL.

Many counts were recorded for this clonotype. V and J are TRBV4-2 and TRBJ2-3; 7 nucleotides line up with TRBD1. Looked up from germline, CDR1 is LGHNA and CDR2 is YNFKEQ. Losses at the gene ends were 0 bases for V and 3 bases for J; bases not matched to a gene: 18. The CDR3 totals 20 residues. The CDR3 DNA sequence: TGTGCCAGCAGCCAAGAAGGGAATATAGGGAAAGGGGGCGCTACAGATACGCAGTATTTT. Protein product: CASSQEGNIGKGGATDTQYF.

This clonotype was recorded at least ten times. This CDR3 reads CASSLNGGLDEQFF. The CDR3 DNA reads as TGCGCCAGCAGCTTGAATGGGGGCTTGGATGAGCAGTTCTTC. This chain joins TRBV5-1 and TRBJ2-1; possible D gene TRBD1, 6 bases. The CDR3 has 14 amino acids. V lost 1 base to trimming and J lost 8 bases, with 13 bases between them. Germline CDR1 and CDR2: SGHRS and YFSETQ.

Many counts were recorded for this clonotype. The V call is TRBV2, the J call TRBJ2-1; D is undetermined. The V gene's germline CDR1 is SNHLY and CDR2 FYNNEI. Trimming pared 4 bases from V and 5 bases from J, leaving 3 bases between. This CDR3 is 11 amino acids long. CDR3 sequence: CASSADNEQFF. CDR3 DNA sequence: TGTGCCAGCAGTGCCGACAATGAGCAGTTCTTC.